A selection of T cell receptor beta chains follows, all from one sample in a study of early T cells in non-severe SARS-CoV-2 infection. TCRdb passed the 5' RACE reads through MiXCR, listing each CDR3 protein once. Found here are roughly 83,000 distinct CDR3 sequences, approximately 12% of them singletons; the top ten hold about 4.6%. Here the sequenced sample was whole blood, taken at baseline. These receptors were taken from an adult who was a healthcare worker with PCR-confirmed SARS-CoV-2 infection or an uninfected control (not recorded which). Each CDR3 is given with its conserved first and last residue. A D gene is named only where the DNA matches it firmly. Clone size, where shown, is once, few, many, or a class for clones that have expanded.

v_gene: TRBV12-3/TRBV12-4; j_gene: TRBJ1-1; d_gene: NA; abundance: few; CDR3aa: CASSTRAMNTEAFF; CDR3nt: TGTGCCAGCAGTACAAGGGCGATGAACACTGAAGCTTTCTTT
v_gene: TRBV20-1; j_gene: TRBJ2-3; d_gene: TRBD1; abundance: many; CDR3aa: CSASDRGDTQYF; CDR3nt: TGCAGTGCTAGCGACAGGGGTGATACGCAGTATTTT
v_gene: TRBV12-5; j_gene: TRBJ1-1; d_gene: NA; abundance: many; CDR3aa: CASGLGGGAAEAFF; CDR3nt: TGTGCTAGTGGTTTGGGCGGGGGCGCGGCTGAAGCTTTCTTT
v_gene: TRBV11-2; j_gene: TRBJ2-2; d_gene: TRBD2; abundance: NA; CDR3aa: CASSPLAGRDTGELFF; CDR3nt: TGTGCCAGCAGCCCCCTGGCGGGGAGGGACACCGGGGAGCTGTTTTTT
v_gene: TRBV12-3/TRBV12-4; j_gene: TRBJ1-5; d_gene: NA; abundance: many; CDR3aa: CASSFTRRQPQHF; CDR3nt: TGTGCCAGCAGTTTTACAAGGCGGCAGCCCCAGCATTTT
v_gene: TRBV12-3/TRBV12-4; j_gene: TRBJ2-1; d_gene: NA; abundance: NA; CDR3aa: CASTSGTTEYNEQFF; CDR3nt: TGTGCCAGCACCTCAGGAACTACCGAGTACAATGAGCAGTTCTTC
v_gene: TRBV18; j_gene: TRBJ1-2; d_gene: NA; abundance: many; CDR3aa: CASSPPQEVAGYTF; CDR3nt: TGTGCCAGCTCACCACCACAGGAGGTTGCTGGCTACACCTTC
v_gene: TRBV20-1; j_gene: TRBJ1-5; d_gene: NA; abundance: NA; CDR3aa: CSAPGGGGSGQPQHF; CDR3nt: TGCAGTGCTCCCGGAGGCGGCGGGAGCGGTCAGCCCCAGCATTTT
v_gene: TRBV2; j_gene: TRBJ2-5; d_gene: TRBD2; abundance: NA; CDR3aa: CASSGTSGSQETQYF; CDR3nt: TGTGCCAGCAGTGGGACTAGCGGATCCCAAGAGACCCAGTACTTC
v_gene: TRBV4-2; j_gene: TRBJ2-3; d_gene: NA; abundance: NA; CDR3aa: CASSQESGDPTDTQYF; CDR3nt: TGTGCCAGCAGCCAAGAATCCGGGGATCCCACAGATACGCAGTATTTT
v_gene: TRBV27; j_gene: TRBJ2-2; d_gene: TRBD1; abundance: few; CDR3aa: CASLDRDTGELFF; CDR3nt: TGTGCCAGCCTTGACAGGGACACCGGGGAGCTGTTTTTT
v_gene: TRBV7-5; j_gene: TRBJ2-7; d_gene: NA; abundance: few; CDR3aa: CISVPEAQRPYEQYF; CDR3nt: NA
v_gene: TRBV5-5; j_gene: TRBJ2-1; d_gene: TRBD1; abundance: few; CDR3aa: CASSTGTGTYNEQFF; CDR3nt: TGTGCCAGCAGCACCGGGACAGGGACCTACAATGAGCAGTTCTTC
v_gene: TRBV21-1; j_gene: TRBJ1-4; d_gene: NA; abundance: NA; CDR3aa: CARRGGVEKLFF; CDR3nt: TGTGCCAGGAGGGGAGGGGTAGAAAAACTGTTTTTT
v_gene: TRBV11-2; j_gene: TRBJ2-7; d_gene: NA; abundance: few; CDR3aa: CASSQTDPYEQYF; CDR3nt: TGTGCCAGCAGCCAAACAGACCCCTACGAGCAGTACTTC
v_gene: TRBV4-2; j_gene: TRBJ2-5; d_gene: NA; abundance: few; CDR3aa: CASSAQSQETQYF; CDR3nt: TGTGCCAGCAGCGCACAGAGTCAAGAGACCCAGTACTTC
v_gene: TRBV7-6; j_gene: TRBJ1-1; d_gene: NA; abundance: few; CDR3aa: CASSGMNTEAFF; CDR3nt: TGTGCCAGCAGCGGTATGAACACTGAAGCTTTCTTT
v_gene: TRBV6-1; j_gene: TRBJ2-7; d_gene: TRBD1; abundance: few; CDR3aa: CASSALGQGNSYEQYF; CDR3nt: TGTGCCAGCAGTGCCCTGGGACAGGGCAACTCCTACGAGCAGTACTTC
v_gene: TRBV28; j_gene: TRBJ2-5; d_gene: TRBD2; abundance: NA; CDR3aa: CASSSLTGGREETQYF; CDR3nt: TGTGCCAGCAGTTCCCTAACGGGCGGGAGAGAAGAGACCCAGTACTTC
v_gene: TRBV20-1; j_gene: TRBJ1-2; d_gene: NA; abundance: few; CDR3aa: CSARDTGGIYGYTF; CDR3nt: TGCAGTGCTAGAGATACGGGCGGAATATATGGCTACACCTTC
v_gene: TRBV6-5; j_gene: TRBJ1-3; d_gene: NA; abundance: few; CDR3aa: CASSWTLSGNTIYF; CDR3nt: TGTGCCAGCAGTTGGACCCTGTCTGGAAACACCATATATTTT
v_gene: TRBV2; j_gene: TRBJ2-1; d_gene: TRBD2; abundance: NA; CDR3aa: CASTRSGGSYNEQFF; CDR3nt: TGTGCCAGCACCCGAAGCGGGGGCTCCTACAATGAGCAGTTCTTC
v_gene: TRBV10-3; j_gene: TRBJ2-2; d_gene: NA; abundance: NA; CDR3aa: CAIMGGELFF; CDR3nt: TGTGCCATCATGGGCGGGGAGCTGTTTTTT
v_gene: TRBV4-1; j_gene: TRBJ1-1; d_gene: NA; abundance: few; CDR3aa: CASSQVMNTEAFF; CDR3nt: TGCGCCAGCAGCCAGGTAATGAACACTGAAGCTTTCTTT
v_gene: TRBV7-9; j_gene: TRBJ2-5; d_gene: TRBD2; abundance: few; CDR3aa: CASSLVVAGQETQYF; CDR3nt: TGTGCCAGCAGCTTAGTGGTAGCGGGCCAAGAGACCCAGTACTTC
v_gene: TRBV19; j_gene: TRBJ2-5; d_gene: NA; abundance: NA; CDR3aa: CASSTTLEGYQETQYF; CDR3nt: TGTGCCAGTAGTACAACCCTTGAGGGCTACCAAGAGACCCAGTACTTC
v_gene: TRBV10-1; j_gene: TRBJ1-2; d_gene: NA; abundance: many; CDR3aa: CASSEWENYGYTF; CDR3nt: TGCGCCAGCAGTGAATGGGAAAACTATGGCTACACCTTC
v_gene: TRBV4-2; j_gene: TRBJ2-3; d_gene: NA; abundance: many; CDR3aa: CASRIADTQYF; CDR3nt: TGTGCCAGCAGGATCGCAGATACGCAGTATTTT
v_gene: TRBV6-1; j_gene: TRBJ2-1; d_gene: NA; abundance: many; CDR3aa: CASATASYNEQFF; CDR3nt: TGTGCCAGCGCGACAGCATCCTACAATGAGCAGTTCTTC
v_gene: TRBV29-1; j_gene: TRBJ1-4; d_gene: NA; abundance: many; CDR3aa: CSVEILDRLPRANEKLFF; CDR3nt: TGCAGCGTTGAAATCTTGGACCGGTTGCCAAGAGCTAATGAAAAACTGTTTTTT
v_gene: TRBV6-2/TRBV6-3; j_gene: TRBJ1-1; d_gene: NA; abundance: many; CDR3aa: CASTSGGRLDTEAFF; CDR3nt: TGTGCCAGCACCTCTGGAGGCAGGCTCGACACTGAAGCTTTCTTT
v_gene: TRBV6-5; j_gene: TRBJ2-7; d_gene: TRBD1; abundance: NA; CDR3aa: CASGPTGSSYEQYF; CDR3nt: TGTGCCAGCGGACCGACAGGGAGTTCCTACGAGCAGTACTTC
v_gene: TRBV7-6; j_gene: TRBJ2-5; d_gene: TRBD2; abundance: NA; CDR3aa: CASSPVTSAETQYF; CDR3nt: TGTGCCAGCAGCCCAGTGACTAGCGCAGAGACCCAGTACTTC
v_gene: TRBV12-3/TRBV12-4; j_gene: TRBJ2-3; d_gene: TRBD1; abundance: many; CDR3aa: CASSLYGQVPTDTQYF; CDR3nt: TGTGCCAGCAGTTTATACGGACAGGTGCCCACAGATACGCAGTATTTT
v_gene: TRBV18; j_gene: TRBJ1-3; d_gene: NA; abundance: many; CDR3aa: CASSPQIGNTIYF; CDR3nt: TGTGCCAGCTCACCTCAGATCGGAAACACCATATATTTT
v_gene: TRBV7-9; j_gene: TRBJ2-1; d_gene: NA; abundance: many; CDR3aa: CASSPDGRSYNEQFF; CDR3nt: TGTGCCAGCAGCCCCGACGGCCGCTCCTACAATGAGCAGTTCTTC
v_gene: TRBV7-6; j_gene: TRBJ2-7; d_gene: NA; abundance: NA; CDR3aa: CASSLVAAGAYEQYF; CDR3nt: TGTGCCAGCAGCTTAGTAGCTGCCGGGGCATACGAGCAGTACTTC
v_gene: TRBV2; j_gene: TRBJ2-3; d_gene: NA; abundance: NA; CDR3aa: CASSAGAGTDTQYF; CDR3nt: TGTGCCAGCAGTGCGGGGGCCGGCACAGATACGCAGTATTTT
v_gene: TRBV10-2; j_gene: TRBJ1-2; d_gene: NA; abundance: few; CDR3aa: CASSEMQGTYGYTF; CDR3nt: TGCGCCAGCAGTGAAATGCAGGGGACCTATGGCTACACCTTC
v_gene: TRBV11-3; j_gene: TRBJ2-5; d_gene: NA; abundance: NA; CDR3aa: CASSLGPGQTQYF; CDR3nt: TGTGCCAGCAGCTTAGGCCCCGGGCAGACCCAGTACTTC
v_gene: TRBV12-3/TRBV12-4; j_gene: TRBJ2-6; d_gene: NA; abundance: NA; CDR3aa: CASSLSLTGFPSGANVLTF; CDR3nt: TGTGCCAGCAGTTTATCGCTGACAGGCTTTCCCTCTGGGGCCAACGTCCTGACTTTC
v_gene: TRBV11-2; j_gene: TRBJ2-1; d_gene: NA; abundance: many; CDR3aa: CASSWGGGNEQFF; CDR3nt: TGTGCCAGCAGCTGGGGAGGGGGCAATGAGCAGTTCTTC
v_gene: TRBV6-5; j_gene: TRBJ2-7; d_gene: TRBD1; abundance: NA; CDR3aa: CASSYSSSGGLYEQYF; CDR3nt: TGTGCCAGCAGTTACTCGAGTTCAGGGGGCCTATACGAGCAGTACTTC
v_gene: TRBV2; j_gene: TRBJ2-7; d_gene: TRBD1; abundance: NA; CDR3aa: CASSEQGQGYEQYF; CDR3nt: TGTGCCAGCAGTGAACAGGGACAGGGTTACGAGCAGTACTTC
v_gene: TRBV7-9; j_gene: TRBJ1-2; d_gene: TRBD1; abundance: NA; CDR3aa: CASSLAGDSNYGYTF; CDR3nt: TGTGCCAGCAGCTTAGCGGGGGACAGTAACTATGGCTACACCTTC
v_gene: TRBV12-5; j_gene: TRBJ2-5; d_gene: TRBD2; abundance: NA; CDR3aa: CASGLTSTGLAYQETQYF; CDR3nt: TGTGCTAGTGGCTTAACCTCCACGGGACTAGCGTACCAAGAGACCCAGTACTTC
v_gene: TRBV9; j_gene: TRBJ2-1; d_gene: TRBD1; abundance: NA; CDR3aa: CASSARDRTNEQFF; CDR3nt: TGTGCCAGCAGCGCCAGGGACAGGACGAATGAGCAGTTCTTC
v_gene: TRBV16; j_gene: TRBJ2-1; d_gene: NA; abundance: few; CDR3aa: CASSAHNEQFF; CDR3nt: TGTGCCAGCAGCGCTCACAATGAGCAGTTCTTC
v_gene: TRBV19; j_gene: TRBJ2-7; d_gene: NA; abundance: NA; CDR3aa: CASSPDPATYEQYF; CDR3nt: TGTGCCAGTAGCCCTGACCCCGCCACCTACGAGCAGTACTTC